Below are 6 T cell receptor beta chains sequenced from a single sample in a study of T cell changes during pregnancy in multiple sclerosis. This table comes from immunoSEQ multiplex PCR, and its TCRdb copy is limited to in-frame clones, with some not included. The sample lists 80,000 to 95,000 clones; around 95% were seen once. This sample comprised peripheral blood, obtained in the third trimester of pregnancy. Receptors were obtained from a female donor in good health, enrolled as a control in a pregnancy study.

In DNA, the CDR3 is TGTGCCAGCAGCGGATTCTTGACAGTTAATGAAAAACTGTTTTTT. This gives the protein CASSGFLTVNEKLFF. The chain employs TRBV2 and TRBJ1-4; D possibly corresponds to TRBD1 (5 bases). CDR1 is SNHLY, CDR2 FYNNEI, per germline. The CDR3 has 15 amino acids. The V and J ends lost 6 bases and 4 bases respectively, with 15 bases between them.

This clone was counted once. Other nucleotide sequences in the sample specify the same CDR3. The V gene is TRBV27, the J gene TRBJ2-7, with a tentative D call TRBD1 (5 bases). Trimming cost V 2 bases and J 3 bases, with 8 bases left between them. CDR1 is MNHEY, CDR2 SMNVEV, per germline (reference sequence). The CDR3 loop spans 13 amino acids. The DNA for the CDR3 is TGTGCCAGCAGTTTAGAAACAGGCTACGAGCAGTACTTC. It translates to CASSLETGYEQYF.

The DNA for the CDR3 is TGTGCCAGTAGTATGGCCCCGTGGAATGAGCAGTTCTTC. This encodes CASSMAPWNEQFF. This chain connects TRBV19 to TRBJ2-1; no definite D call. CDR1 is LNHDA and CDR2 is SQIVND in the germline V gene (reference sequence). The CDR3 contains 13 residues. Trimming took 3 bases from V and 7 from J, leaving 10 bases between them.

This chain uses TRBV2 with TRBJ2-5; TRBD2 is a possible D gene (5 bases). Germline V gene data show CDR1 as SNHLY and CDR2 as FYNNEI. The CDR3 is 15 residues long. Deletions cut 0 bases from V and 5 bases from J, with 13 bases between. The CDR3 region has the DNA TGTGCCAGCAGTGAAGCCACACCTCCGGGGGAGACCCAGTACTTC. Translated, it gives CASSEATPPGETQYF.

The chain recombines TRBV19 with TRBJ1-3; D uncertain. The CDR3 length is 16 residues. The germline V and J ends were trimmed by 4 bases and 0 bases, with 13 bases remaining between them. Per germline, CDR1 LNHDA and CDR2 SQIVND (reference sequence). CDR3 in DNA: TGTGCCAGTAGTAAACACTGGGAGAGCTCTGGAAACACCATATATTTT. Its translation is CASSKHWESSGNTIYF. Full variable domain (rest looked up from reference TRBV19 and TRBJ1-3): DGGITQSPKYLFRKEGQNVTLSCEQNLNHDAMYWYRQDPGQGLRLIYYSQIVNDFQKGDIAEGYSVSREKKESFPLTVTSAQKNPTAFYLCASSKHWESSGNTIYFGEGSWLTVV.

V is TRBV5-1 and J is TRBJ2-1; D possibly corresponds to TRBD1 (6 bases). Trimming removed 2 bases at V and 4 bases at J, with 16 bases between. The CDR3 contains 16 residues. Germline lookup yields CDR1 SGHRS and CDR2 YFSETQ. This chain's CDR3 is CASSFTGLASYNEQFF. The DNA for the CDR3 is TGCGCCAGCAGCTTCACAGGGCTAGCTTCTTACAATGAGCAGTTCTTC.